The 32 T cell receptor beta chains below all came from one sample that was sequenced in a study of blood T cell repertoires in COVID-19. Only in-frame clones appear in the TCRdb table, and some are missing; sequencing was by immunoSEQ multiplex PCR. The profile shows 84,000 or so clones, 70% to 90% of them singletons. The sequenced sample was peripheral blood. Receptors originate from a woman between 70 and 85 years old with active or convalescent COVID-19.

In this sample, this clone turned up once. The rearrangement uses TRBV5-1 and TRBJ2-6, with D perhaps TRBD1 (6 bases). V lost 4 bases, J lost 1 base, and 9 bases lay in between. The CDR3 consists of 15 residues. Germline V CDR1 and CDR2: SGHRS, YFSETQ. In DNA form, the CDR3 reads TGCGCCAGCAGCAGCACAGGGTCTGGGGCCAACGTCCTGACTTTC. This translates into CASSSTGSGANVLTF.

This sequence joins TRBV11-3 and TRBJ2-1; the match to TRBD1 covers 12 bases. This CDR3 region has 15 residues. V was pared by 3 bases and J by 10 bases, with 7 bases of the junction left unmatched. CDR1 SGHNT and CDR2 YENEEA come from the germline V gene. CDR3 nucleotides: TGTGCCAGCAGCTTTCGGGGACAGGGGGCATCGGAGCAGTTCTTC. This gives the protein CASSFRGQGASEQFF.

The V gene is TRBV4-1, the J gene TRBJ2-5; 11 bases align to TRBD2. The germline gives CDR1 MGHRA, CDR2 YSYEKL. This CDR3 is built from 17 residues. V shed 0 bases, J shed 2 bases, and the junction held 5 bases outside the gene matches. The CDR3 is CASSQDTSSGGQETQYF. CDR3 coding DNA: TGCGCCAGCAGCCAAGATACGTCTAGCGGGGGGCAAGAGACCCAGTACTTC.

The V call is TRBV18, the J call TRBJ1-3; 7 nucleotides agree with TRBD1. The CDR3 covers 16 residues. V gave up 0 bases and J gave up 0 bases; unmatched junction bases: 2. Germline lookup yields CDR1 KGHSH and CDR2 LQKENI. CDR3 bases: TGTGCCAGCTCACCACCGGGGACAGCCTCTGGAAACACCATATATTTT. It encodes CASSPPGTASGNTIYF.

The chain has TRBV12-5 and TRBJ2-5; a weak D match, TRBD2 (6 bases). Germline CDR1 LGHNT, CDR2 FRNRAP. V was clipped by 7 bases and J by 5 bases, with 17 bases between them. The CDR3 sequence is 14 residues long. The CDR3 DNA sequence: TGTGCTAGTGCCGGAGGGGTGTACGGGGAGACCCAGTACTTC. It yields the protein CASAGGVYGETQYF.

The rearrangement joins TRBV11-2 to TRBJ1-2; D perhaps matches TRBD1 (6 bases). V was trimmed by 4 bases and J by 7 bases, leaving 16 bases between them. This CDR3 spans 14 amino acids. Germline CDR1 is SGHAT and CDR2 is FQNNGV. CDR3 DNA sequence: TGTGCCAGCAGCTCCCTTACAGGGTGGGGTGGCTACACCTTC. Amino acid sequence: CASSSLTGWGGYTF.

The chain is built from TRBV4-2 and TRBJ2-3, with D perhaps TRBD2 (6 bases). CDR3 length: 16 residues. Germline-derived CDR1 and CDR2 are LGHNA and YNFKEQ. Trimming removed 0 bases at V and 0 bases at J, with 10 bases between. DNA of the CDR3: TGTGCCAGCAGCCAAGACGCGGGGAGAAGCACAGATACGCAGTATTTT. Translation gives CASSQDAGRSTDTQYF.

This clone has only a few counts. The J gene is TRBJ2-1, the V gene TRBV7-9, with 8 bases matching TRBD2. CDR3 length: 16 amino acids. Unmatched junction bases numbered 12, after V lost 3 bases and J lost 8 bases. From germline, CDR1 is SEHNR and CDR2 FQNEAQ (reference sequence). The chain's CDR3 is CASSFPTSGLPDEQFF. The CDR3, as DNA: TGTGCCAGCAGCTTCCCCACTAGCGGACTCCCCGATGAGCAGTTCTTC. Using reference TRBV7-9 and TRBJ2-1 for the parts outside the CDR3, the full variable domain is DTGVSQNPRHKITKRGQNVTFRCDPISEHNRLYWYRQTLGQGPEFLTYFQNEAQLEKSRLLSDRFSAERPKGSFSTLEIQRTEQGDSAMYLCASSFPTSGLPDEQFFGPGTRLTVL.

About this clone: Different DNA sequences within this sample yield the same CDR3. The CDR3 region is CASSPQGDYGYTF. In DNA form, the CDR3 reads TGCGCCAGCAGCCCACAGGGGGACTATGGCTACACCTTC. The chain uses TRBV5-1 and TRBJ1-2; 8 nucleotides agree with TRBD1. The CDR3 consists of 13 residues. V shed 4 bases, J shed 3 bases, and the junction held 2 bases outside the gene matches. Germline CDR1 reads SGHRS; CDR2 reads YFSETQ.

The CDR3 here is CASSDPSASGGHNEQFF. The CDR3 nucleotides read TGCGCCAGCAGTGACCCCTCAGCTAGCGGGGGCCACAATGAGCAGTTCTTC. The rearrangement links TRBV10-1 to TRBJ2-1; 10 bases align to TRBD2. CDR3 size: 17 residues. CDR1 and CDR2 (germline): WNHNN, SYGVQD (reference sequence). After removal of 3 bases from V and 5 bases from J, the junction contained 10 bases not matched to a gene.

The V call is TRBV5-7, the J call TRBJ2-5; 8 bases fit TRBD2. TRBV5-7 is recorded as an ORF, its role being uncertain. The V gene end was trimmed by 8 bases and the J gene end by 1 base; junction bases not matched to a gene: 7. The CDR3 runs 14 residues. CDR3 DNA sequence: TGTGCCAGATCTTACCGGGGGGGCCAAGAGACCCAGTACTTC. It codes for CARSYRGGQETQYF.

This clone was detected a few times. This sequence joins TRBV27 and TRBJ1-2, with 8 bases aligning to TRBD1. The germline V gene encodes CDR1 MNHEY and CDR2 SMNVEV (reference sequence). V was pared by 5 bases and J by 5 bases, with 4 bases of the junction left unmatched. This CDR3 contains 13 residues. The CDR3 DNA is TGTGCCAGCAGTCTACGGACAGGGTATGGCTACACCTTC. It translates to CASSLRTGYGYTF.

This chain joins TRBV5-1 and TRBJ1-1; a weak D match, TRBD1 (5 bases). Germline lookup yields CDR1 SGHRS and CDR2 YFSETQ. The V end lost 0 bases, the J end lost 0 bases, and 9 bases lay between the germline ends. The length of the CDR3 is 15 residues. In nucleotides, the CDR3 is TGCGCCAGCAGCTTGGGGCCGGACATGAACACTGAAGCTTTCTTT. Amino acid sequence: CASSLGPDMNTEAFF.

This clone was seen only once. CDR3 bases: TGTGCCAGCAGCTTAGAGTCCGGAAGGGTGGCGGGGGATATCTACAATGAGCAGTTCTTC. Its translation is CASSLESGRVAGDIYNEQFF. The chain carries TRBV11-2 and TRBJ2-1; TRBD2 agrees at 7 bases. Germline V CDR1 and CDR2: SGHAT, FQNNGV. V trimming: 0 bases; J trimming: 3 bases; junction bases outside the gene matches: 17. CDR3 length: 20 amino acids.

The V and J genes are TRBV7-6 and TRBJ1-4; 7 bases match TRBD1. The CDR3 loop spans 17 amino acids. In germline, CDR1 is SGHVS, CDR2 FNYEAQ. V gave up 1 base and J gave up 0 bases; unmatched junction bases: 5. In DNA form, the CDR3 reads TGTGCCAGCAGCTTAGGAGGGGGCGCATCAACTAATGAAAAACTGTTTTTT. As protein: CASSLGGGASTNEKLFF.

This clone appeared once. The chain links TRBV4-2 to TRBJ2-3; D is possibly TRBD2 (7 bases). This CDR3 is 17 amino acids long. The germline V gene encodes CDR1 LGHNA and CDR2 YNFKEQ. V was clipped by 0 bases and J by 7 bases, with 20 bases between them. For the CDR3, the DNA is TGTGCCAGCAGCCAAGATCGGGGCGGGGGCCTCATATATACGCAGTATTTT. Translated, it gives CASSQDRGGGLIYTQYF.

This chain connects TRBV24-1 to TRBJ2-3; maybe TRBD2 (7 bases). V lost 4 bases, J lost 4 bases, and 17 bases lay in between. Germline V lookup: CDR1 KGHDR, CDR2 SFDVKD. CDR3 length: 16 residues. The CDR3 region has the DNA TGTGCCACCAGTGACCCGGGGAGGGGGGACGCAGATACGCAGTATTTT. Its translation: CATSDPGRGDADTQYF.

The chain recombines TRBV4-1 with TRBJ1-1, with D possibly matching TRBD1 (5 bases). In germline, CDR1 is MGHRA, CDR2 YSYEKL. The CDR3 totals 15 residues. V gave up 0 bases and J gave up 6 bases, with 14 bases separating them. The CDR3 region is CASSQDRGEVAEAFF. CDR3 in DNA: TGCGCCAGCAGCCAAGATCGGGGGGAAGTTGCTGAAGCTTTCTTT.

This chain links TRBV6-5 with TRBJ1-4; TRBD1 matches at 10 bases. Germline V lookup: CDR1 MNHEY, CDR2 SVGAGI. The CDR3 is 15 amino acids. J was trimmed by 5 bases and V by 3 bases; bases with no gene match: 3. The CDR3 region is CASSYQGQGNEKLFF. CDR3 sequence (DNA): TGTGCCAGCAGTTATCAGGGACAGGGGAATGAAAAACTGTTTTTT.

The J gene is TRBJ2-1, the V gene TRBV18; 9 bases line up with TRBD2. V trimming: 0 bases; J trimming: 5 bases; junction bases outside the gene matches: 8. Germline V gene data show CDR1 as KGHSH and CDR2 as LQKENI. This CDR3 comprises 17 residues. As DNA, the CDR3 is TGTGCCAGCTCACCACCAAGGCTAGCGGGGCGAAACAATGAGCAGTTCTTC. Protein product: CASSPPRLAGRNNEQFF.

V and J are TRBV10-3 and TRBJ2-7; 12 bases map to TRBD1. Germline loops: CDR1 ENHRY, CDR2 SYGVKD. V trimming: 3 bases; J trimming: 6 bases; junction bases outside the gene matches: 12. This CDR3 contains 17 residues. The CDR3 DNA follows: TGTGCCATCAGTGATTTCCCCGGGACAGGGGGCAAGGGCGAGCAGTACTTC. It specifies CAISDFPGTGGKGEQYF.

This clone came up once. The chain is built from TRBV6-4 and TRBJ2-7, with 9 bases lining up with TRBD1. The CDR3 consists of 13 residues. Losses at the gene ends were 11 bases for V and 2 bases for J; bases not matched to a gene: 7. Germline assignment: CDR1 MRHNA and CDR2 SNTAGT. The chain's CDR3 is CAEWDREAYEQYF. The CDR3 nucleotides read TGTGCCGAGTGGGACAGGGAAGCCTACGAGCAGTACTTC.

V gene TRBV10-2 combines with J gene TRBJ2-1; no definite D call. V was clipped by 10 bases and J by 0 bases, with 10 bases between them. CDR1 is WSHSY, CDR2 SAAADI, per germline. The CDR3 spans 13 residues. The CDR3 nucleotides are TGCGCCACTTCGTTGAGCTCCTACAATGAGCAGTTCTTC. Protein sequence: CATSLSSYNEQFF.

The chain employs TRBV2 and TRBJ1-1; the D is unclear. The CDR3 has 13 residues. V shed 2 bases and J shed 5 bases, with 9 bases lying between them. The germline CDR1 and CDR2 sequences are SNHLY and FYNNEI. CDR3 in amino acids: CASSENRVTEAFF. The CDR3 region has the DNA TGTGCCAGCAGTGAAAACCGGGTAACTGAAGCTTTCTTT.

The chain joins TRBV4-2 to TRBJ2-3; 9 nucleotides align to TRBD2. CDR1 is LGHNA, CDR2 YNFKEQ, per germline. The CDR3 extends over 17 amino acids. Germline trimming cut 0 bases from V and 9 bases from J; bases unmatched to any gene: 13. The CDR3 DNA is TGTGCCAGCAGCCAAGAGGGTGCTAGCGGGACCTTCGACACGCAGTATTTT. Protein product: CASSQEGASGTFDTQYF.

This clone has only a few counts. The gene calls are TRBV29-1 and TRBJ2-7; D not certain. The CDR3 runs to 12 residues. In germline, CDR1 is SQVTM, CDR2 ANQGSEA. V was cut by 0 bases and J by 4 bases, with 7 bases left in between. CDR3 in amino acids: CSVEDYFYEQYF. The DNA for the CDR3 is TGCAGCGTTGAAGACTATTTTTACGAGCAGTACTTC.

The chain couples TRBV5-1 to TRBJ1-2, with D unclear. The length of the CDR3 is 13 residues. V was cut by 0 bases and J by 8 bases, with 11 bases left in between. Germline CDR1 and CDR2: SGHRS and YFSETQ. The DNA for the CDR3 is TGCGCCAGCAGCTTGGATGGAGGGCTCGGCTACACCTTC. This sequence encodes CASSLDGGLGYTF.

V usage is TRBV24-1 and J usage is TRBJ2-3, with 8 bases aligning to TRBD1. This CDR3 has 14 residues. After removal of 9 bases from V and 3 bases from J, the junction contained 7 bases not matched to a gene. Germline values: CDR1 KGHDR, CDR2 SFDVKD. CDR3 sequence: CATAGGIGTDTQYF. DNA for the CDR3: TGTGCCACCGCAGGGGGCATTGGTACAGATACGCAGTATTTT.

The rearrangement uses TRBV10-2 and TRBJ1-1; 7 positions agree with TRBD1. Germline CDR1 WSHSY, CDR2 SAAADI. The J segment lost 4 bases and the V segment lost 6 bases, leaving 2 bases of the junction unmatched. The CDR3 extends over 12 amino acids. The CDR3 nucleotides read TGCGCCAGCAGGCGACAGGGCACTGAAGCTTTCTTT. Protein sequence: CASRRQGTEAFF.

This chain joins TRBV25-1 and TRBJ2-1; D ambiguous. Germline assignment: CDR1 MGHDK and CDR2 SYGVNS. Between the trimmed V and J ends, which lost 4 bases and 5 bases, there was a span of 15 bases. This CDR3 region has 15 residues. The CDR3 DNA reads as TGTGCCAGCAGTGTGAGGAAAGAGACCAACAATGAGCAGTTCTTC. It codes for CASSVRKETNNEQFF.

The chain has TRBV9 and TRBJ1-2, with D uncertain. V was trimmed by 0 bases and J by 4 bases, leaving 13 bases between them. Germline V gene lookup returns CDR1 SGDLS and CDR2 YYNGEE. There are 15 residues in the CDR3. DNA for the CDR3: TGTGCCAGCAGCGTAGCCCCGAGTCTCACCTATGGCTACACCTTC. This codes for CASSVAPSLTYGYTF. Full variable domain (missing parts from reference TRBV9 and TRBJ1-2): DSGVTQTPKHLITATGQRVTLRCSPRSGDLSVYWYQQSLDQGLQFLIQYYNGEERAKGNILERFSAQQFPDLHSELNLSSLELGDSALYFCASSVAPSLTYGYTFGSGTRLTVV.

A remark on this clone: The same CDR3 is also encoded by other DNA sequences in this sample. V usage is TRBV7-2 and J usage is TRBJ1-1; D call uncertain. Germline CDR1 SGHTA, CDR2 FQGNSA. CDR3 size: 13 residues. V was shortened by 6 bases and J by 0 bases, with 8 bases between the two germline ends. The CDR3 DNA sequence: TGTGCCAGCAGTTTCAGTGTGAACACTGAAGCTTTCTTT. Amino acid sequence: CASSFSVNTEAFF.